The text below deals with one T cell receptor beta chain. No antigen is known for it. Germline CDR1 SEHNR, CDR2 FQNEAQ (reference sequence). This CDR3 region has 11 residues. Making each TCR library took around 3,600 ng of total RNA. Added by template switching were UMIs that each held a 6-nucleotide sample barcode. TCRdb re-called the 5' RACE reads, yielding one record per CDR3 amino acid sequence without DNA. This table holds approximately 330,000 distinct CDR3 sequences. The record originates from a study of monozygotic twins with inflammatory bowel disease. Study outcomes and limitations: IBD patients had lower TCRbeta diversity (inverse Simpson) than healthy co-twins.

The sample consisted of blood. The receptor's source is a human donor with ulcerative colitis or Crohn's disease, or a healthy co-twin of an affected twin (not recorded which). The rearrangement uses TRBV7-9 and TRBJ2-3; checking the TCRdb D call of TRBD2 is not possible without DNA. The CDR3: CASSLELAQYF.